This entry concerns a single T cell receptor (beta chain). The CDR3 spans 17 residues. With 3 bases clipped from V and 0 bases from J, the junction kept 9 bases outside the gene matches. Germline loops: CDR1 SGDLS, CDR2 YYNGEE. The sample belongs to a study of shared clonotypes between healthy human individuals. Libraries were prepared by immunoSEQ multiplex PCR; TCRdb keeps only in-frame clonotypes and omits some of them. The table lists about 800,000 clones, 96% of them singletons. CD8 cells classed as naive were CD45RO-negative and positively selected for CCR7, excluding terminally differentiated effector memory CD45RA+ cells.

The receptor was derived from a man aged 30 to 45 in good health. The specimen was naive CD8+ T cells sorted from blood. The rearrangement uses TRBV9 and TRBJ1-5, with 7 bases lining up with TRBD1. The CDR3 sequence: CASSEGQTPYSNQPQHF. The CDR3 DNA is TGTGCCAGCAGCGAGGGACAGACCCCCTATAGCAATCAGCCCCAGCATTTT.